The rows below give T cell receptor beta chains drawn from one sample of a study of blood T cell repertoires in COVID-19. The repertoire was sequenced with immunoSEQ multiplex PCR; TCRdb's copy has only in-frame clones and lacks some. This sample has under 200,000 clones, with approximately 86% found just once. Sequencing was done on a sample of peripheral blood. These receptors were taken from a woman older than 75 with acute or convalescent COVID-19. Each CDR3 is given with its conserved first and last residue. A D gene is named only where the DNA matches it firmly. Clone size is shown for a subset of rows, as once, few, many or a class of expanded clone.

D gene,CDR3 length,V gene,J gene,clone size,CDR3 DNA,CDR3 protein
TRBD1,15,TRBV18,TRBJ1-2,-,TGTGCCAGCTCGACTAGTACAGGGGGCGGAAAGGGCTACACCTTC,CASSTSTGGGKGYTF
-,15,TRBV27,TRBJ1-2,once,TGTGCCAGCAGTCCGGATCGACGGGTACTTGGCGGCTACACCTTC,CASSPDRRVLGGYTF
-,13,TRBV12-3/TRBV12-4,TRBJ1-5,-,TGTGCCAGCAGTTCGACAGTAAATCAGCCCCAGCATTTT,CASSSTVNQPQHF
TRBD1,13,TRBV29-1,TRBJ2-5,-,TGCAGCGTTACGGGGACAGCCTTGGAGACCCAGTACTTC,CSVTGTALETQYF
TRBD1,16,TRBV6-1,TRBJ2-2,-,TGTGCCAGCAGTGACCGGGGACAGGGGGATACCGGGGAGCTGTTTTTT,CASSDRGQGDTGELFF
TRBD1,17,TRBV19,TRBJ2-1,-,TGTGCCAGTAGTAACCCCCCCGGACAGGGGGCTTACAATGAGCAGTTCTTC,CASSNPPGQGAYNEQFF
-,13,TRBV25-1,TRBJ1-1,-,TGTGCCAGCAGGGGAGGTGGGCTCACTGAAGCTTTCTTT,CASRGGGLTEAFF
-,11,TRBV2,TRBJ2-5,-,TGTGCCAGCAGGCCAGGGGAGACCCAGTACTTC,CASRPGETQYF
-,12,TRBV5-4,TRBJ1-4,once,TGTGCCAGCAGTCAGCAGGGCGAAAAACTGTTTTTT,CASSQQGEKLFF
TRBD1,14,TRBV19,TRBJ1-4,-,TGTGCCAGTAGTAGGACAGGGAGAAGCGAAAAACTGTTTTTT,CASSRTGRSEKLFF
-,14,TRBV9,TRBJ2-5,-,TGTGCCAGCAGCGCCGACAGGAACCAAGAGACCCAGTACTTC,CASSADRNQETQYF
-,16,TRBV5-1,TRBJ1-4,-,TGCGCCAGCAGCCCCCGGGGCCGGGGGACTAATGAAAAACTGTTTTTT,CASSPRGRGTNEKLFF
TRBD1,15,TRBV2,TRBJ2-7,once,TGTGCCAGCAGTCCAGGACAGGGAAGGTCCTACGAGCAGTACTTC,CASSPGQGRSYEQYF
-,13,TRBV9,TRBJ2-2,-,TGTGCCAGCAGCCCCCAGGGACTTCGGGAGCTGTTTTTT,CASSPQGLRELFF
-,15,TRBV9,TRBJ1-3,-,TGTGCCAGCAGCGTTTCCCAGCAGGGGAGGGACACCATATATTTT,CASSVSQQGRDTIYF
TRBD1,14,TRBV5-4,TRBJ2-5,-,TGTGCCAGCAGCGTAGGACAGGGGGTGGAGACCCAGTACTTC,CASSVGQGVETQYF
-,16,TRBV14,TRBJ2-7,-,TGTGCCAGCAGCCGTACCGGGACTTCTATCTCCTACGAGCAGTACTTC,CASSRTGTSISYEQYF
TRBD1,13,TRBV19,TRBJ1-6,-,TGTGCCAGTGGGGAGACAGGGGGTTCACCCCTCCACTTT,CASGETGGSPLHF
TRBD1,13,TRBV5-1,TRBJ2-5,-,TGCGCCAGCAGCGGCAACAGGGGGGAGACCCAGTACTTC,CASSGNRGETQYF
-,13,TRBV11-3,TRBJ2-7,-,TGTGCCAGCAGCTTGACAGATCGCTACGAGCAGTACTTC,CASSLTDRYEQYF
TRBD1,16,TRBV7-3,TRBJ2-3,-,TGTGCCAGCAGCTCACAGGGGGCGCTTAACACAGATACGCAGTATTTT,CASSSQGALNTDTQYF
-,16,TRBV2,TRBJ2-1,once,TGTGCCAGCAGTGGGCGGTCGGGGAGCTCCTACAATGAGCAGTTCTTC,CASSGRSGSSYNEQFF
TRBD1,15,TRBV6-1,TRBJ2-7,-,TGTGCCAGCAGTGAGACAGGGGGCGAACTAGGAGAGCAGTACTTC,CASSETGGELGEQYF
TRBD1,15,TRBV6-2/TRBV6-3,TRBJ1-1,-,TGTGCCAGCAGTTACTCACAGGGGGTCGGCACTGAAGCTTTCTTT,CASSYSQGVGTEAFF
-,15,TRBV7-6,TRBJ1-3,-,TGTGCCAGCAGCTTAACCCCGGAGTCTGGAAACACCATATATTTT,CASSLTPESGNTIYF
-,13,TRBV6-5,TRBJ2-3,-,TGTGCCAGCAGTTTTGGAAGGGGGGATACGCAGTATTTT,CASSFGRGDTQYF
-,13,TRBV12-5,TRBJ2-7,-,TGTGCTAGTGGTTTTCCCCAGGGGAACGAGCAGTACTTC,CASGFPQGNEQYF
TRBD1,15,TRBV12-5,TRBJ2-5,once,TGTGCTAGTGCCACCCCGGGACAGGGGGGAGAGACCCAGTACTTC,CASATPGQGGETQYF
TRBD2,15,TRBV20-1,TRBJ2-4,-,TGCAGTGCTGGTGACTTCGGGGGGGCCAAAAACATTCAGTACTTC,CSAGDFGGAKNIQYF
TRBD2,16,TRBV4-1,TRBJ2-1,-,TGCGCCAGCAGCCAAGAGGGAGCGGGAGGGGGCAATGAGCAGTTCTTC,CASSQEGAGGGNEQFF
-,16,TRBV6-2/TRBV6-3,TRBJ1-6,-,TGTGCCAGCAGTTACCCCCCTGACAGGCGAGCATCACCCCTCCACTTT,CASSYPPDRRASPLHF
-,14,TRBV9,TRBJ1-2,-,TGTGCCAGCAGCCTACGTGGGGGGGCCATGGGCTACACCTTC,CASSLRGGAMGYTF
TRBD1,14,TRBV27,TRBJ1-6,-,TGTGCCAGCAGTTTAGGAGGGGGCAATTCACCCCTCCACTTT,CASSLGGGNSPLHF
TRBD1,15,TRBV6-1,TRBJ1-4,-,TGTGCCAGCAGTGAAGTGGGGACAGGGGTGGTAAAACTGTTTTTT,CASSEVGTGVVKLFF
-,13,TRBV7-2,TRBJ2-3,-,TGTGCCAGCAGCTTAGACATCACAGATACGCAGTATTTT,CASSLDITDTQYF
-,13,TRBV5-1,TRBJ1-2,-,TGCGCCAGCAGCCCACAGACAGAATATGGCTACACCTTC,CASSPQTEYGYTF
-,13,TRBV5-1,TRBJ1-5,once,TGCGCCAGCAGCTTTGCAGGGGATCAGCCCCAGCATTTT,CASSFAGDQPQHF
-,13,TRBV4-3,TRBJ1-6,-,TGCGCCAGCAGCCAAGTAGCGGGCAATCCCCTCCACTTT,CASSQVAGNPLHF
-,13,TRBV5-4,TRBJ2-2,-,TGTGCCAGCAGCTTCCAGGGGACCGGGGAGCTGTTTTTT,CASSFQGTGELFF
TRBD1,16,TRBV3-1/TRBV3-2,TRBJ2-2,-,TGTGCCAGCAGCCCCCGGACAGGGTTCAACACCGGGGAGCTGTTTTTT,CASSPRTGFNTGELFF
-,15,TRBV7-8,TRBJ1-1,-,TGTGCCAGCAGCTTAATTGCAGGGGCGAACACTGAAGCTTTCTTT,CASSLIAGANTEAFF
-,14,TRBV25-1,TRBJ2-7,-,TGTGCCAGCAGTAAGGCCGGGACAAGCTACGAGCAGTACTTC,CASSKAGTSYEQYF